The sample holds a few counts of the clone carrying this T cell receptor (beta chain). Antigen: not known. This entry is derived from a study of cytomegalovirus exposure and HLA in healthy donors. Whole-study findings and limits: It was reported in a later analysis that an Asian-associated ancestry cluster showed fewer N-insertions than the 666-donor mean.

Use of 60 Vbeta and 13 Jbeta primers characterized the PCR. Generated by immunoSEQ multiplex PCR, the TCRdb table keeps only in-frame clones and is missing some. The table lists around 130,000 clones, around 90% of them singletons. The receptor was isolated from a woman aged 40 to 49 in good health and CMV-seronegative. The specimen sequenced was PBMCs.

CDR3 in DNA: TGTGCCAGCAGAACAGGGGAAACGGGCTACACCTTC. Translated, it gives CASRTGETGYTF. The chain carries TRBV11-2 and TRBJ1-2, with TRBD1 matching 7 bases. The J segment lost 8 bases and the V segment lost 6 bases, leaving 6 bases of the junction unmatched. Germline V gene sequence: CDR1 SGHAT, CDR2 FQNNGV. The CDR3 sequence is 12 residues long. The full variable domain, its missing parts supplied by reference TRBV11-2 and TRBJ1-2, is EAGVAQSPRYKIIEKRQSVAFWCNPISGHATLYWYQQILGQGPKLLIQFQNNGVVDDSQLPKDRFSAERLKGVDSTLKIQPAKLEDSAVYLCASRTGETGYTFGSGTRLTVV.